These 7 T cell receptor beta chains were all obtained from the same sample, sequenced in a study of cytomegalovirus exposure and HLA in healthy donors. A multiplex PCR was run with 60 Vbeta primers and 13 Jbeta primers. The assay was immunoSEQ multiplex PCR, and TCRdb's table has in-frame clones only and misses some. The table includes some 200,000 clones, just under 85% detected once. Sequenced input: PBMCs. These receptors came from a woman in her thirties or forties in good health and CMV-seronegative.

The V and J genes are TRBV10-1 and TRBJ2-7; D uncertain. There are 14 residues in the CDR3. The V end lost 2 bases, the J end lost 7 bases, and 15 bases lay between the germline ends. CDR1 is WNHNN, CDR2 SYGVQD, per germline (reference sequence). The CDR3, as DNA: TGCGCCAGCAGTGAGGTCAGGCGTCTTGGGGAGCAGTACTTC. It is translated as CASSEVRRLGEQYF.

The chain is built from TRBV9 and TRBJ2-2; possibly TRBD2 for D (5 bases). The V and J ends lost 4 bases and 4 bases respectively, with 11 bases between them. This CDR3 is 14 amino acids long. Germline V gene lookup returns CDR1 SGDLS and CDR2 YYNGEE. The CDR3 nucleotides are TGTGCCAGCAGCTCCGCACTAGGCACCGGGGAGCTGTTTTTT. It encodes CASSSALGTGELFF.

The chain combines TRBV13 with TRBJ2-7, with 7 positions matching TRBD1. The CDR3 has 16 amino acids. J lost 3 bases, V lost 5 bases, and 13 bases had no gene match. Germline assignment: CDR1 PRHDT and CDR2 FYEKMQ (reference sequence). CDR3 nucleotides: TGTGCCAGCAGCACAGACAGGGAAGGGGTGGGCTACGAGCAGTACTTC. It is translated as CASSTDREGVGYEQYF. The complete variable domain, with remaining parts taken from reference TRBV13 and TRBJ2-7, reads AAGVIQSPRHLIKEKRETATLKCYPIPRHDTVYWYQQGPGQDPQFLISFYEKMQSDKGSIPDRFSAQQFSDYHSELNMSSLELGDSALYFCASSTDREGVGYEQYFGPGTRLTVT.

This chain connects TRBV18 to TRBJ2-3; TRBD2 aligns across 11 bases. The germline CDR1 and CDR2 sequences are KGHSH and LQKENI. The CDR3 sequence is 17 residues long. Unmatched junction bases numbered 4, after V lost 0 bases and J lost 2 bases. The chain's CDR3 is CASSPPGTSGNTDTQYF. DNA of the CDR3: TGTGCCAGCTCACCACCAGGGACTAGCGGAAACACAGATACGCAGTATTTT.

The V call is TRBV2, the J call TRBJ2-3, with D possibly being TRBD1 (6 bases). Germline V CDR1 and CDR2: SNHLY, FYNNEI. This CDR3 has 12 amino acids. The V end was cut by 6 bases, the J end by 6 bases, with 10 bases between. The CDR3 DNA is TGTGCCAGCAGGAACAGGGATGATACGCAGTATTTT. Protein product: CASRNRDDTQYF.

V usage is TRBV6-1 and J usage is TRBJ2-5; TRBD2 aligns across 10 bases. This CDR3 comprises 15 residues. The V and J ends lost 1 base and 2 bases, in that order; junction bases with no gene match: 1. Germline V gene data show CDR1 as MNHNS and CDR2 as SASEGT. CDR3 sequence: CASSEGLAGQETQYF. The CDR3 region has the DNA TGTGCCAGCAGTGAAGGACTAGCGGGTCAAGAGACCCAGTACTTC.

The gene calls are TRBV15 and TRBJ1-4; 9 nucleotides agree with TRBD1. CDR3 size: 14 residues. Trimming took 5 bases from V and 6 from J; bases not matched to a gene: 4. The germline V gene has CDR1 LNHNV and CDR2 YYDKDF (reference sequence). The CDR3 bases are TGTGCCACCAGCCCCGGGACAGGGCATGAAAAACTGTTTTTT. Protein sequence: CATSPGTGHEKLFF.